The T cell receptor beta chain under discussion was sequenced for a study of identical twins. General study findings and limits: Modelling approaches yielded underestimates of out-of-frame TCR alpha sharing between monozygotic twins.

Comments on this clonotype: Antigen: not known.

Healthy Caucasians supplied all donations. This CDR3 comprises 14 residues. V was clipped by 3 bases and J by 3 bases, with 8 bases between them. Germline V CDR1 and CDR2: SGHVS, FNYEAQ. Via MiXCR, TCRdb re-called the 5' RACE reads, giving one row per CDR3 protein. This table holds about 690,000 distinct CDR3 sequences, 21% found once. This same sample was also taken into another study, of T cells expressing NK-cell markers. That source notes: T cells sorted in several experiments were restricted to alpha-beta TCR T cells by an anti-gamma-delta TCR antibody.

Sequencing input: PBMCs. The chain is built from TRBV7-6 and TRBJ2-2, with D unclear. The TCR sequence derives from a woman between 18 and 29 years old in good health. CDR3 loop: CASSFRHDTGELFF. CDR3 coding DNA: TGTGCCAGCAGCTTCCGGCATGACACCGGGGAGCTGTTTTTT.